These 8 T cell receptor beta chains were all obtained from the same sample, sequenced in a study of blood T cell repertoires in COVID-19. Clones were read by immunoSEQ multiplex PCR, and TCRdb kept only the in-frame ones, dropping some. The table lists around 270,000 clones, approximately 81% of them singletons, with 4.2% in the top ten. Sequenced input: peripheral blood. Source of these receptors: a man in his 60s with acute or convalescent COVID-19.

The rearrangement links TRBV15 to TRBJ1-2; D gene uncertain. The V gene lost 0 bases and the J gene lost 4 bases, with 9 bases spanning the gap. The CDR3 extends over 14 amino acids. The germline V gene has CDR1 LNHNV and CDR2 YYDKDF (reference sequence). The CDR3 sequence: CATSRDQGGYGYTF. CDR3 bases: TGTGCCACCAGCAGAGATCAAGGCGGCTATGGCTACACCTTC.

J is TRBJ2-5 and V is TRBV2, with a tentative D call TRBD1 (5 bases). The V end was cut by 4 bases, the J end by 9 bases, with 12 bases between. The CDR3 totals 12 residues. From germline, CDR1 is SNHLY and CDR2 FYNNEI. The CDR3 loop reads CASSGTARAQYF. DNA for the CDR3: TGTGCCAGCAGTGGGACGGCCAGGGCCCAGTACTTC.

The chain couples TRBV5-1 to TRBJ2-3; 11 bases match TRBD2. V shed 4 bases and J 5 bases; nucleotides not matched to a gene: 6. There are 15 residues in the CDR3. Germline-derived CDR1 and CDR2 are SGHRS and YFSETQ. As DNA, the CDR3 is TGCGCCAGCAGCCCGATAGCGGGAGGGATAGATACGCAGTATTTT. Protein product: CASSPIAGGIDTQYF. Using reference TRBV5-1 and TRBJ2-3 for the parts outside the CDR3, the full variable domain is KAGVTQTPRYLIKTRGQQVTLSCSPISGHRSVSWYQQTPGQGLQFLFEYFSETQRNKGNFPGRFSGRQFSNSRSEMNVSTLELGDSALYLCASSPIAGGIDTQYFGPGTRLTVL.

The chain joins TRBV5-1 to TRBJ2-5; D is undetermined. V was trimmed by 0 bases and J by 5 bases, leaving 11 bases between them. Germline CDR1 and CDR2: SGHRS and YFSETQ. The CDR3 covers 14 residues. The CDR3 DNA sequence: TGCGCCAGCAGCTTGGGATCAGCGAGGGAGACCCAGTACTTC. It codes for CASSLGSARETQYF.

This chain connects TRBV6-2 or TRBV6-3 to TRBJ1-6; 9 positions match TRBD1. Trimming took 0 bases from V and 7 from J; bases not matched to a gene: 1. This CDR3 spans 15 amino acids. Germline V gene sequence: CDR1 MNHEY, CDR2 SVGEGT. The CDR3 sequence: CASSYSGTGNSPLHF. For the CDR3, the DNA is TGTGCCAGCAGTTACTCCGGGACAGGGAATTCACCCCTCCACTTT.

The chain links TRBV3-1 (or the pseudogene TRBV3-2) to TRBJ1-2; the match to TRBD1 covers 7 bases. With 2 bases clipped from V and 5 bases from J, the junction kept 2 bases outside the gene matches. Germline V gives CDR1 LGHDT, CDR2 YNNKEL (reference sequence). The CDR3 is 13 amino acids. The CDR3 reads CASSQPTGYGYTF. The CDR3 nucleotides are TGTGCCAGCAGCCAACCGACAGGGTATGGCTACACCTTC.

The chain combines TRBV21-1 with TRBJ2-1; TRBD2 reflects the table's D call only, with no check against the DNA. TRBV21-1 is annotated as a pseudogene. The CDR3 has 18 amino acids. The CDR3 DNA follows: TGTGCCAGCAGCAAAGCCCGTCGGGCTAGCGGGAGGGGCAATGAGCAGTTCTTC. Protein product: CASSKARRASGRGNEQFF.

The chain combines TRBV28 with TRBJ2-1; D unresolved. Trimming removed 8 bases at V and 5 bases at J, with 7 bases between. CDR1 and CDR2 (germline): MDHEN, SYDVKM. The CDR3 covers 11 residues. Here the CDR3 reads CASHENNEQFF. The CDR3 nucleotides are TGTGCCAGCCACGAGAACAATGAGCAGTTCTTC. The entire variable domain, with the rest obtained from reference TRBV28 and TRBJ2-1, is as follows: DVKVTQSSRYLVKRTGEKVFLECVQDMDHENMFWYRQDPGLGLRLIYFSYDVKMKEKGDIPEGYSVSREKKERFSLILESASTNQTSMYLCASHENNEQFFGPGTRLTVL.